This T cell receptor (beta chain) derives from a study of T cell clusters in autoimmune cytopenias. Study-wide results and limits: Primary autoimmune cytopenia patients seemingly lacked the physiological T cell clusters found in healthy donors.

TRB was amplified from roughly 250 ng of peripheral blood genomic DNA per sample. To note about this clonotype: The antigen is unknown.

Multiplex touch-down PCR amplified TRB using TRB-A and TRB-B pools in one tube. Reprocessing the multiplex PCR reads, TCRdb reports a single entry for every CDR3 protein and omits DNA. This sample's clone table lists over 7,000 distinct CDR3 sequences. The germline V gene encodes CDR1 SGHKS and CDR2 YYEKEE (reference sequence). CDR3 size: 15 residues. The chain carries TRBV5-5 and TRBJ1-6. Sequencing input: peripheral blood. The source of this sequence is a human donor with an autoimmune cytopenia or autoimmune hepatitis (not recorded which). CDR3 in amino acids: CASSPAPPVNSPLHF.